Presented here are 7 T cell receptor beta chains from one specimen sequenced in a study of T cell responses to AZD1222 COVID-19 vaccine. The table came from immunoSEQ multiplex PCR; TCRdb's copy has only in-frame clones and leaves some out. The top ten clones hold around 20% of a sample with approximately 75,000 clones, around 86% of them seen once. Sequenced here: peripheral blood, sampled 28 days after the second AZD1222 dose. The source of these receptors is an adult who received the AZD1222 COVID-19 vaccine.

The chain joins TRBV11-2 to TRBJ2-2; a possible D gene is TRBD2 (6 bases). V dropped 4 bases and J dropped 3 bases, with 15 bases sitting between them. The CDR3 length is 16 residues. Germline-derived CDR1 and CDR2 are SGHAT and FQNNGV. CDR3 region: CASSSFVRGDTGELFF. DNA of the CDR3: TGTGCCAGCAGCTCTTTCGTCCGCGGGGACACCGGGGAGCTGTTTTTT.

The chain recombines TRBV5-6 with TRBJ2-7, with D perhaps matching TRBD2 (5 bases). Trimming cost V 4 bases and J 4 bases, with 21 bases left between them. The CDR3 is made up of 16 amino acids. Germline assignment: CDR1 SGHDT and CDR2 YYEEEE. The CDR3 region has the DNA TGTGCCAGCAGCCTCGGACTGGAAGAAGTGAGGTACGAGCAGTACTTC. Amino acids: CASSLGLEEVRYEQYF.

The count of this clone is one. The rearrangement joins TRBV5-8 to TRBJ2-3, with 9 bases fitting TRBD2. Germline assignment: CDR1 SGHTS and CDR2 YDEGEE. The V gene end was trimmed by 1 base and the J gene end by 0 bases; junction bases not matched to a gene: 9. There are 18 residues in the CDR3. CDR3 amino acids: CASSLLLSTSGSTDTQYF. DNA of the CDR3: TGTGCCAGCAGCTTGCTCCTCTCCACTAGCGGGAGCACAGATACGCAGTATTTT.

The chain has TRBV10-2 and TRBJ1-2, with 7 bases that match TRBD1. The CDR3 covers 13 residues. Germline V gene lookup returns CDR1 WSHSY and CDR2 SAAADI. The V gene end was trimmed by 1 base and the J gene end by 8 bases; junction bases not matched to a gene: 4. The CDR3 reads CASSELTGKGYTF. The DNA of the CDR3 is TGCGCCAGCAGTGAGTTGACAGGGAAAGGCTACACCTTC.

The chain couples TRBV11-2 to TRBJ1-3, with no clear D. The germline V and J ends were trimmed by 4 bases and 0 bases, with 7 bases remaining between them. The CDR3 consists of 14 residues. CDR1 is SGHAT and CDR2 is FQNNGV in the germline V gene. CDR3 bases: TGTGCCAGCAGCTCGCCCGTCTCTGGAAACACCATATATTTT. Its protein product is CASSSPVSGNTIYF. The full variable domain, in which reference TRBV11-2 and TRBJ1-3 provide the parts outside the CDR3, is EAGVAQSPRYKIIEKRQSVAFWCNPISGHATLYWYQQILGQGPKLLIQFQNNGVVDDSQLPKDRFSAERLKGVDSTLKIQPAKLEDSAVYLCASSSPVSGNTIYFGEGSWLTVV.

The V and J genes are TRBV5-3 and TRBJ2-7; D remains unclear. TRBV5-3 is an ORF; its function is uncertain. The V end lost 6 bases, the J end lost 3 bases, and 4 bases lay between the germline ends. This CDR3 spans 10 amino acids. The chain's CDR3 is CARTFYEQYF. The CDR3 nucleotides are TGTGCCAGAACCTTCTACGAGCAGTACTTC.

The V and J genes are TRBV6-5 and TRBJ1-5; 8 positions agree with TRBD1. The junction had 12 bases not matched to a gene; V was cut back by 6 bases and J by 8 bases. The CDR3 sequence is 15 residues long. Germline CDR1 MNHEY, CDR2 SVGAGI. CDR3 region: CASSLGQAAIEPQHF. In DNA form, the CDR3 reads TGTGCCAGCAGCCTGGGACAGGCCGCCATTGAGCCCCAGCATTTT.